These 15 T cell receptor beta chains originate from one sample sequenced in a study of cytomegalovirus exposure and HLA in healthy donors. Primers included in the PCR were 60 Vbeta and 13 Jbeta primers. The assay was immunoSEQ multiplex PCR, and TCRdb's table has in-frame clones only and misses some. The sample shows about 140,000 clones, 75% to 85% of them seen only once. Source material: PBMCs. The receptors stem from a man aged 45-65 years in good health and CMV-seronegative.

The V call is TRBV11-1, the J call TRBJ2-6, with D perhaps matching TRBD2 (5 bases). The V and J ends lost 4 bases and 1 base respectively, with 8 bases between them. Germline CDR1 reads SGHAT; CDR2 reads FQDESV (reference sequence). There are 15 residues in the CDR3. For the CDR3, the DNA is TGTGCCAGCAGCTCGACGGGATCTGGGGCCAACGTCCTGACTTTC. Translation gives CASSSTGSGANVLTF.

This clone was seen a single time. This chain links TRBV12-5 with TRBJ1-1; D is unresolved. V was shortened by 6 bases and J by 2 bases, with 10 bases between the two germline ends. Looked up from germline, CDR1 is LGHNT and CDR2 is FRNRAP. The CDR3 sequence is 13 residues long. CDR3 amino acids: CASGSRSNTEAFF. The CDR3 DNA reads TGTGCTAGTGGCTCGAGGAGTAACACTGAAGCTTTCTTT. The full variable domain, rest sourced from reference TRBV12-5 and TRBJ1-1, is DARVTQTPRHKVTEMGQEVTMRCQPILGHNTVFWYRQTMMQGLELLAYFRNRAPLDDSGMPKDRFSAEMPDATLATLKIQPSEPRDSAVYFCASGSRSNTEAFFGQGTRLTVV.

V usage is TRBV7-7 and J usage is TRBJ2-5; 8 bases match TRBD2. The CDR3 extends over 16 amino acids. V lost 1 base and J lost 2; bases outside the gene matches: 6. The germline gives CDR1 SSHAT, CDR2 FNYEAQ (reference sequence). The CDR3 loop reads CASSLGRAGVQETQYF. The DNA of the CDR3 is TGTGCCAGCAGCTTAGGGCGAGCGGGGGTGCAAGAGACCCAGTACTTC.

A word on this clone: At the DNA level, this CDR3 is encoded by other sequences in the same sample as well. The V call is TRBV18, the J call TRBJ2-7; 7 bases are a match to TRBD1. After removal of 3 bases from V and 1 base from J, the junction contained 0 bases not matched to a gene. Germline V CDR1 and CDR2: KGHSH, LQKENI. The CDR3 contains 13 residues. The CDR3 sequence: CASSPGQSYEQYF. The CDR3, as DNA: TGTGCCAGCTCACCGGGACAGTCCTACGAGCAGTACTTC.

CDR3 residues: CSVEGWVAENTDTQYF. The DNA for the CDR3 is TGCAGCGTTGAAGGATGGGTAGCGGAGAACACAGATACGCAGTATTTT. This chain uses TRBV29-1 with TRBJ2-3; the D gene is possibly TRBD2 (6 bases). This CDR3 has 16 amino acids. Trimming shortened V by 1 base and J by 2 bases, and 16 bases separated the two germline ends. In germline, CDR1 is SQVTM, CDR2 ANQGSEA.

The chain is built from TRBV19 and TRBJ1-1; D not certain. The CDR3 has 15 amino acids. From germline, CDR1 is LNHDA and CDR2 SQIVND (reference sequence). The V gene lost 3 bases and the J gene lost 0 bases, with 11 bases spanning the gap. In nucleotides, the CDR3 is TGTGCCAGTAGTATGTCTCGAGATTTGAACACTGAAGCTTTCTTT. Protein: CASSMSRDLNTEAFF. The variable domain in full, completed from reference TRBV19 and TRBJ1-1, reads DGGITQSPKYLFRKEGQNVTLSCEQNLNHDAMYWYRQDPGQGLRLIYYSQIVNDFQKGDIAEGYSVSREKKESFPLTVTSAQKNPTAFYLCASSMSRDLNTEAFFGQGTRLTVV.

The chain joins TRBV27 to TRBJ1-5; D is unclear. The CDR3 is 15 residues long. The V gene's germline CDR1 is MNHEY and CDR2 SMNVEV (reference sequence). The ends were cut back, 0 bases at V and 2 bases at J, with 8 bases in the middle. The CDR3 reads CASSLSGNGNQPQHF. CDR3 coding DNA: TGTGCCAGCAGTTTATCCGGGAATGGCAATCAGCCCCAGCATTTT.

Only a few counts were recorded for this clone. The chain joins TRBV5-4 to TRBJ2-2, with 9 nucleotides matching TRBD2. The CDR3 covers 16 residues. V gave up 0 bases and J gave up 5 bases; unmatched junction bases: 5. Germline lookup yields CDR1 SGHNT and CDR2 YYREEE (reference sequence). CDR3 amino acids: CASSLGRGGPTGELFF. The CDR3 bases are TGTGCCAGCAGCTTGGGGCGGGGGGGGCCTACCGGGGAGCTGTTTTTT.

The table lists this clone with a count of one. The rearrangement links TRBV11-3 to TRBJ2-7, with TRBD2 matching over 11 bases. J gave up 3 bases and V 4 bases, and 11 bases lay outside the gene matches. This CDR3 spans 17 amino acids. Germline lookup yields CDR1 SGHNT and CDR2 YENEEA. CDR3 DNA: TGTGCCAGCAGCTCCGGGGCGACTAGCGGGACAGACTACGAGCAGTACTTC. This encodes CASSSGATSGTDYEQYF.

The J gene is TRBJ2-1, the V gene TRBV9; D gene unclear. CDR3 length: 14 amino acids. V shed 4 bases and J shed 5 bases, with 13 bases lying between them. Germline V gene sequence: CDR1 SGDLS, CDR2 YYNGEE. CDR3 DNA: TGTGCCAGCAGCCCTGGGCACCTAAACAATGAGCAGTTCTTC. Translating gives CASSPGHLNNEQFF.

The rearrangement links TRBV6-1 to TRBJ2-5; TRBD1 agrees at 7 bases. Germline V lookup: CDR1 MNHNS, CDR2 SASEGT. The ends lost 6 bases at V and 1 base at J; junction bases unmatched: 5. This CDR3 spans 14 amino acids. For the CDR3, the DNA is TGTGCCAGCAGGACAGGGCCGACCCAAGAGACCCAGTACTTC. As protein: CASRTGPTQETQYF.

The chain couples TRBV19 to TRBJ2-7; 11 bases align to TRBD2. This CDR3 is 16 amino acids long. V dropped 3 bases and J dropped 4; count of bases not matched to a gene: 8. Germline CDR1 is LNHDA and CDR2 is SQIVND (reference sequence). CDR3 DNA: TGTGCCAGTAGTATCGGACTAGCGGGCCGGTTATACGAGCAGTACTTC. Amino acid sequence: CASSIGLAGRLYEQYF.

The genes are TRBV30 and TRBJ1-2; tentatively, D is TRBD1 (5 bases). V dropped 2 bases and J dropped 0 bases, with 10 bases sitting between them. The CDR3 runs to 14 residues. Germline V lookup: CDR1 GTSNPN, CDR2 SVGIG (reference sequence). The chain's CDR3 is CAWSFGAANYGYTF. The CDR3 DNA sequence: TGTGCCTGGAGTTTTGGGGCAGCTAACTATGGCTACACCTTC.

This clone was counted a few times. The chain uses TRBV30 and TRBJ2-2; TRBD2 matches 8 bases. The CDR3 spans 15 residues. Looked up from germline, CDR1 is GTSNPN and CDR2 is SVGIG (reference sequence). J lost 4 bases, V lost 3 bases, and 7 bases had no gene match. Here the CDR3 reads CAWSRGGLSTGELFF. In DNA form, the CDR3 reads TGTGCCTGGAGCCGGGGGGGCCTGAGCACCGGGGAGCTGTTTTTT.

The chain carries TRBV4-1 and TRBJ1-2; TRBD1 agrees at 12 bases. Germline CDR1 reads MGHRA; CDR2 reads YSYEKL. The CDR3 is made up of 17 amino acids. The V and J ends lost 5 bases and 8 bases, in that order; junction bases with no gene match: 15. CDR3 nucleotide sequence: TGCGCCAGCAGCACGACCCGGACCGGGACAGGGGGCTTGGGCTACACCTTC. As protein: CASSTTRTGTGGLGYTF.